The rows below give T cell receptor beta chains drawn from one sample of a study of identifying expanded T cells in peripheral blood. Only in-frame clones appear in the TCRdb table, and some are missing; sequencing was by immunoSEQ multiplex PCR. The repertoire has 81,000 or so clones, 84% of them found once; the top ten carry about 20%. Sample: blood. The receptors derive from a person aged 18 to 75 in good health. Each CDR3 is given with its conserved first and last residue. Fields, in order: CDR3 DNA, CDR3 protein, V gene, D gene, clone size, J gene. D genes are given only for firm matches. Size is stated for part of the rows, as once, few or many counts, or as a class when the clone is expanded.

TGTGCCAGCAGCTTAGGACTAGGTAGCGGGAGGGTCTACGAGCAGTACTTC	CASSLGLGSGRVYEQYF	TRBV5-6	TRBD2	.	TRBJ2-7
TGTGCCAGTAGTTATTGGACTGAAGCTTTCTTT	CASSYWTEAFF	TRBV19	.	.	TRBJ1-1
TGTGCCAGCAGCCTATCCGGGACGCAGACCGGGGAGCTGTTTTTT	CASSLSGTQTGELFF	TRBV9	.	.	TRBJ2-2
TGTGCCAGCAGCGTAGAACTGGACAATGAGCAGTTCTTC	CASSVELDNEQFF	TRBV9	.	.	TRBJ2-1
TGTGCCAGCAGCCGGGAGCTCGGGGAGCTGTTTTTT	CASSRELGELFF	TRBV7-2	.	.	TRBJ2-2
TGCGCCAGCAGCCAAGGTTCGCAGGGCTACTACGAGCAGTACTTC	CASSQGSQGYYEQYF	TRBV4-3	.	.	TRBJ2-7
TGTGCCTGGAGTACCAGTTATGGCTACACCTTC	CAWSTSYGYTF	TRBV30	.	.	TRBJ1-2
TGTGCCAGCAGCTCACGGACAGACCCAAACAAAAACATTCAGTACTTC	CASSSRTDPNKNIQYF	TRBV5-4	.	.	TRBJ2-4
TGTGCCAGCAGCTTGGGGTGGGAGGGCCGCAATGAGCAGTTCTTC	CASSLGWEGRNEQFF	TRBV5-6	TRBD2	.	TRBJ2-1
TGCGCCAGCAGCTTGTGGTCGCTGGCCAACAATGAGCAGTTCTTC	CASSLWSLANNEQFF	TRBV5-1	.	.	TRBJ2-1
TGTGCCAGCAGCCGTAGCGGGAGTACAGATACGCAGTATTTT	CASSRSGSTDTQYF	TRBV13	TRBD2	.	TRBJ2-3
TGTGCCAGCAGCCCGGGATTCTACGAGCAGTACTTC	CASSPGFYEQYF	TRBV7-2	.	.	TRBJ2-7
TGTGCCTGGAGTGCTCGGGGGGGAACTGAAGCTTTCTTT	CAWSARGGTEAFF	TRBV30	.	.	TRBJ1-1
TGTGCCAGCAGTTTTACGGGAGGATACAATGAGCAGTTCTTC	CASSFTGGYNEQFF	TRBV28	TRBD2	once	TRBJ2-1
TGCGCCAGCAGCTTAGTAGGTATCGCTTCCACCGGGGAGCTGTTTTTT	CASSLVGIASTGELFF	TRBV5-1	.	.	TRBJ2-2
TGTGCCAGCAGTATGACTAGCCCCGTCGTGTATTTT	CASSMTSPVVYF	TRBV2	TRBD2	.	TRBJ2-3
TGTGCCAGCGGCAAGGGGGACTCTGGGGCCAACGTCCTGACTTTC	CASGKGDSGANVLTF	TRBV2	.	.	TRBJ2-6
TGTGCCAGCAGAGACTCGACGGGCACGAACACTGAAGCTTTCTTT	CASRDSTGTNTEAFF	TRBV6-5	.	.	TRBJ1-1
TGCGCCAGCAGCTTCTCGGGAGTAAACATTCAGTACTTC	CASSFSGVNIQYF	TRBV5-1	.	.	TRBJ2-4
TGTGCCAGCAGCGCACCTAGAAACGCGCGTTCTAGCACAGATACGCAGTATTTT	CASSAPRNARSSTDTQYF	TRBV9	.	.	TRBJ2-3
TGTGCCAGCAGCCCTTCAGGGGGAGTAACTGAAGCTTTCTTT	CASSPSGGVTEAFF	TRBV6-6	TRBD1	.	TRBJ1-1
TGTGCCAGCAGTGACAGGGGCGGGAATGAAAAACTGTTTTTT	CASSDRGGNEKLFF	TRBV27	TRBD1	.	TRBJ1-4
TGTGCCAGCTCACGGCAGGACACTGAAGCTTTCTTT	CASSRQDTEAFF	TRBV18	.	.	TRBJ1-1
TGTGCCAGCAGCTGCACAGGGTGCACTGAAGCTTTCTTT	CASSCTGCTEAFF	TRBV7-9	.	.	TRBJ1-1
TGTGCCAGCAGCACGAGGACTTCCTACGAGCAGTACTTC	CASSTRTSYEQYF	TRBV7-8	.	.	TRBJ2-7
TGCGCCAGCAGCCGCGCCGGGACGCCTGCCTACAATGAGCAGTTCTTC	CASSRAGTPAYNEQFF	TRBV5-1	.	.	TRBJ2-1
TGCGCCAGCAGCTGGGCCGGGACAGGGGGCAATGAGCAGTTCTTC	CASSWAGTGGNEQFF	TRBV5-1	TRBD1	.	TRBJ2-1
TGTGCCAGCAGTTCGCCAGGGACGCTTTTCTCTGGGGCCAACGTCCTGACTTTC	CASSSPGTLFSGANVLTF	TRBV28	.	.	TRBJ2-6